Following are 16 T cell receptor beta chains from one sample sequenced in a study of T-cell memory formation after mild COVID-19. TCRdb reprocessed the 5' RACE reads via MiXCR and lists one record per CDR3 protein. The sample records 250,000 to 350,000 distinct CDR3 sequences, approximately 19% being singletons. What was sequenced was PBMCs or a T cell subset sorted from them (not recorded which). The receptors originated from a young man who had mild COVID-19 (a few samples of this study predate the infection). Cell type and time point are not known.

V is TRBV28 and J is TRBJ1-5, with unresolved D. The CDR3 runs 16 residues. The germline V gene encodes CDR1 MDHEN and CDR2 SYDVKM. V shed 2 bases and J shed 0 bases, with 11 bases lying between them. CDR3: CASSLPDGYSNQPQHF. The CDR3 coding sequence is TGTGCCAGCAGTTTACCTGACGGATATAGCAATCAGCCCCAGCATTTT.

The J gene is TRBJ1-4, the V gene TRBV6-5; 7 bases line up with TRBD1. This CDR3 has 12 amino acids. J lost 7 bases, V lost 6 bases, and 2 bases had no gene match. Germline V CDR1 and CDR2: MNHEY, SVGAGI. CDR3 in amino acids: CASRQGFEKLFF. CDR3 DNA: TGTGCCAGCAGACAGGGGTTTGAAAAACTGTTTTTT.

This clonotype was found many times. The chain links TRBV3-1 to TRBJ2-1; 13 bases match TRBD2. CDR3 length equals 17 residues. CDR1 is LGHDT and CDR2 is YNNKEL in the germline V gene (reference sequence). V was pared by 4 bases and J by 1 base, with 4 bases of the junction left unmatched. The DNA for the CDR3 is TGTGCCAGCAGCCGACTAGCGGGGGGCGTATCCTACAATGAGCAGTTCTTC. Its translation is CASSRLAGGVSYNEQFF.

This clonotype was detected a few times. The chain is built from TRBV7-2 and TRBJ1-4; TRBD1 might be the D (5 bases). Trimming pared 1 base from V and 5 bases from J, leaving 8 bases between. The CDR3 loop spans 14 amino acids. Germline V gives CDR1 SGHTA, CDR2 FQGNSA. The CDR3 DNA sequence: TGTGCCAGCAGCTTAGACAGGCTCAATGAAAAACTGTTTTTT. This encodes CASSLDRLNEKLFF.

V and J are TRBV9 and TRBJ1-4; maybe TRBD1 (5 bases). CDR1 and CDR2 from the germline V gene are SGDLS and YYNGEE. The V and J ends lost 3 bases and 5 bases respectively, with 11 bases between them. The CDR3 contains 14 residues. CDR3 in amino acids: CASSDRDGNEKLFF. The CDR3 DNA follows: TGTGCCAGCAGCGACCGGGACGGCAATGAAAAACTGTTTTTT.

This clonotype was detected a few times. The chain joins TRBV7-6 to TRBJ1-5, with 8 bases lining up with TRBD1. V lost 6 bases, J lost 1 base, and 5 bases stayed unmatched. The CDR3 contains 15 residues. The germline V gene encodes CDR1 SGHVS and CDR2 FNYEAQ. CDR3 in amino acids: CASSPDRASNQPQHF. In DNA, the CDR3 is TGTGCCAGCAGTCCGGACAGGGCAAGCAATCAGCCCCAGCATTTT.

The V call is TRBV27, the J call TRBJ2-3; possible D gene TRBD2, 6 bases. The CDR3 runs 14 residues. The germline CDR1 and CDR2 sequences are MNHEY and SMNVEV (reference sequence). The V end lost 4 bases, the J end lost 2 bases, and 10 bases lay between the germline ends. The CDR3 bases are TGTGCCAGCAGTTCCAGACTAGTCACAGATACGCAGTATTTT. This gives the protein CASSSRLVTDTQYF.

The V and J genes are TRBV6-5 and TRBJ2-5; 16 bases are shared with TRBD2. V dropped 6 bases and J dropped 6; count of bases not matched to a gene: 10. CDR3 length: 17 amino acids. Germline CDR1 and CDR2: MNHEY and SVGAGI. In nucleotides, the CDR3 is TGTGCCAGCAGCCCTCTTCCGGGACTAGCGGGGGGGCAGACCCAGTACTTC. This codes for CASSPLPGLAGGQTQYF.

The chain carries TRBV12-3 or TRBV12-4 and TRBJ1-2; D is unresolved. Trimming shortened V by 4 bases and J by 4 bases, and 10 bases separated the two germline ends. CDR3 length equals 13 residues. This chain's CDR3 is CASSYDLGYGYTF. CDR3 nucleotide sequence: TGTGCCAGCAGTTATGACTTGGGCTATGGCTACACCTTC.

This clonotype was counted at least ten times. The CDR3, as DNA: TGCGCCAGCAGCGACTCCGTAGCGGGGGGCCGCGATGAGCAGTTCTTC. Protein sequence: CASSDSVAGGRDEQFF. The chain combines TRBV5-1 with TRBJ2-1; 10 positions agree with TRBD2. The ends lost 4 bases at V and 8 bases at J; junction bases unmatched: 12. The CDR3 spans 16 residues. Germline CDR1 and CDR2: SGHRS and YFSETQ.

The CDR3 loop reads CASSQDADSNQPQHF. CDR3 DNA sequence: TGCGCCAGCAGCCAAGACGCGGATAGCAATCAGCCCCAGCATTTT. The chain recombines TRBV4-3 with TRBJ1-5; D is undetermined. The CDR3 length is 15 residues. V was cut by 0 bases and J by 0 bases, with 6 bases left in between. CDR1 and CDR2 from the germline V gene are LGHNA and YSLEER.

The chain uses TRBV4-1 and TRBJ1-1; 7 bases line up with TRBD1. Germline lookup yields CDR1 MGHRA and CDR2 YSYEKL. V lost 4 bases, J lost 2 bases, and 4 bases stayed unmatched. The CDR3 length is 14 residues. CDR3 sequence: CASSRTGENTEAFF. The CDR3 DNA follows: TGCGCCAGCAGCCGGACAGGAGAAAACACTGAAGCTTTCTTT.

The chain combines TRBV3-1 with TRBJ2-1; TRBD2 agrees at 10 bases. The trim removed 4 bases at V and 4 bases at J, leaving 1 base unmatched. The CDR3 is 14 residues long. The germline CDR1 and CDR2 sequences are LGHDT and YNNKEL (reference sequence). The CDR3 DNA reads TGTGCCAGCAGCCCGGGACTAGCGTACAATGAGCAGTTCTTC. Translating it yields CASSPGLAYNEQFF.

The chain uses TRBV7-9 and TRBJ2-5; 10 bases match TRBD2. Germline lookup yields CDR1 SEHNR and CDR2 FQNEAQ (reference sequence). This CDR3 is built from 15 residues. Trimming took 4 bases from V and 5 from J; bases not matched to a gene: 7. CDR3 residues: CASSYGLADSETQYF. Written as DNA, the CDR3 is TGTGCCAGCAGCTACGGACTAGCGGACTCGGAGACCCAGTACTTC. The entire variable domain, with the rest obtained from reference TRBV7-9 and TRBJ2-5, is as follows: DTGVSQNPRHKITKRGQNVTFRCDPISEHNRLYWYRQTLGQGPEFLTYFQNEAQLEKSRLLSDRFSAERPKGSFSTLEIQRTEQGDSAMYLCASSYGLADSETQYFGPGTRLLVL.

The chain recombines TRBV7-2 with TRBJ1-5, with 9 bases identical to TRBD1. The CDR3 runs 15 residues. Looked up from germline, CDR1 is SGHTA and CDR2 is FQGNSA. Germline trimming cut 1 base from V and 7 bases from J; bases unmatched to any gene: 5. Here the CDR3 DNA reads TGTGCCAGCAGCTTAGGCGGGACAGGGCGACAGCCCCAGCATTTT. Amino acid sequence: CASSLGGTGRQPQHF. The variable domain in full, with the rest retrieved from reference TRBV7-2 and TRBJ1-5, is GAGVSQSPSNKVTEKGKDVELRCDPISGHTALYWYRQSLGQGLEFLIYFQGNSAPDKSGLPSDRFSAERTGGSVSTLTIQRTQQEDSAVYLCASSLGGTGRQPQHFGDGTRLSIL.

The rearrangement uses TRBV7-2 and TRBJ2-1; tentatively, D is TRBD1 (6 bases). This CDR3 is built from 15 residues. V was trimmed by 5 bases and J by 0 bases, leaving 11 bases between them. Germline V gene data show CDR1 as SGHTA and CDR2 as FQGNSA. CDR3 nucleotides: TGTGCCAGCAGCGAGAGGGGGAGCTCCTACAATGAGCAGTTCTTC. This sequence encodes CASSERGSSYNEQFF. Together with reference TRBV7-2 and TRBJ2-1, the CDR3 gives the full variable domain: GAGVSQSPSNKVTEKGKDVELRCDPISGHTALYWYRQSLGQGLEFLIYFQGNSAPDKSGLPSDRFSAERTGGSVSTLTIQRTQQEDSAVYLCASSERGSSYNEQFFGPGTRLTVL.